These 10 T cell receptor beta chains were all obtained from the same sample, sequenced in a study of Graves' ophthalmopathy and Graves' hyperthyroidism. RNA transcripts served as template for amplifying TCR beta CDR3 sequences. Second-round multiplex PCR came after first-round RT-PCR with HTBI primers. TCRdb reanalysed the multiplex PCR reads using MiXCR and keeps one entry per CDR3 protein. The sample yields roughly 600,000 distinct CDR3 sequences, roughly 39% seen once. Specimen: peripheral blood or thyroid tissue (not recorded which). The source is an adult man with Graves' hyperthyroidism.

This clonotype has only a few counts. The chain links TRBV29-1 to TRBJ2-3; D is unclear. The CDR3 spans 11 residues. The V gene lost 6 bases and the J gene lost 4 bases, with 8 bases spanning the gap. CDR1 is SQVTM and CDR2 is ANQGSEA in the germline V gene. The DNA of the CDR3 is TGCAGCGTCCCCCCCGCAGATACGCAGTATTTT. Its translation is CSVPPADTQYF.

V usage is TRBV20-1 and J usage is TRBJ1-5; D possibly corresponds to TRBD1 (6 bases). CDR3 size: 14 residues. CDR1 and CDR2 from the germline V gene are DFQATT and SNEGSKA (reference sequence). V was pared by 4 bases and J by 0 bases, with 10 bases between. The CDR3: CSAIRGGSNQPQHF. CDR3 bases: TGCAGTGCTATCAGGGGAGGTAGCAATCAGCCCCAGCATTTT.

This clonotype was seen more than once but under ten times. V usage is TRBV9 and J usage is TRBJ2-5, with 12 positions matching TRBD2. Germline trimming cut 4 bases from V and 3 bases from J; bases unmatched to any gene: 7. The CDR3 has 16 amino acids. CDR1 is SGDLS and CDR2 is YYNGEE in the germline V gene. This CDR3 reads CASSQPWTSGEETQYF. The CDR3 region has the DNA TGTGCCAGCAGCCAACCCTGGACTAGCGGGGAAGAGACCCAGTACTTC.

This clonotype was counted between two and nine times. The gene calls are TRBV5-1 and TRBJ1-1, with D possibly being TRBD1 (5 bases). V lost 2 bases and J lost 3, with 11 bases in between. Germline V CDR1 and CDR2: SGHRS, YFSETQ. The CDR3 contains 14 residues. The CDR3 nucleotides are TGCGCCAGCAGCTTTCGAAGGGACGACACTGAAGCTTTCTTT. This translates into CASSFRRDDTEAFF.

About this clonotype itself: A much larger clone is a single base away; this may be a read error. The V call is TRBV5-5, the J call TRBJ2-6; the D is unclear. Germline CDR1 and CDR2: SGHKS and YYEKEE (reference sequence). This CDR3 spans 19 amino acids. Deletions cut 0 bases from V and 0 bases from J, with 16 bases between. CDR3 sequence: CASSLVRQLFRSGANVLTF. The CDR3 coding sequence is TGTGCCAGCAGCTTGGTTCGGCAGCTATTCCGCTCTGGGGCCAACGTCCTGACTTTC.

This clonotype was seen repeatedly, ten times or more. The gene calls are TRBV28 and TRBJ1-1, with 7 positions matching TRBD1. Germline CDR1 is MDHEN and CDR2 is SYDVKM. With 5 bases clipped from V and 9 bases from J, the junction kept 9 bases outside the gene matches. The CDR3 runs 13 residues. The CDR3 region has the DNA TGTGCCAGCAGTACCGGGACAGAGCATAAAGCTTTCTTT. This gives the protein CASSTGTEHKAFF. The whole variable domain, remainder taken from reference TRBV28 and TRBJ1-1, is DVKVTQSSRYLVKRTGEKVFLECVQDMDHENMFWYRQDPGLGLRLIYFSYDVKMKEKGDIPEGYSVSREKKERFSLILESASTNQTSMYLCASSTGTEHKAFFGQGTRLTVV.

The V and J genes are TRBV20-1 and TRBJ2-3; D is ambiguous. CDR1 is DFQATT and CDR2 is SNEGSKA in the germline V gene (reference sequence). The CDR3 runs 15 residues. Trimming removed 0 bases at V and 1 base at J, with 11 bases between. The CDR3 sequence: CSARDLVLGTDTQYF. The CDR3 region has the DNA TGCAGTGCTAGAGATCTAGTCTTAGGCACAGATACGCAGTATTTT.

This clonotype has a count of ten or more. This chain uses TRBV20-1 with TRBJ2-5; D unclear. The ends were cut back, 6 bases at V and 4 bases at J, with 12 bases in the middle. The germline V gene has CDR1 DFQATT and CDR2 SNEGSKA (reference sequence). CDR3 size: 12 residues. DNA of the CDR3: TGCAGTGCCCCGCCGGAACCAGAGACCCAGTACTTC. The encoded protein is CSAPPEPETQYF.

The chain employs TRBV20-1 and TRBJ1-6, with D possibly being TRBD1 (5 bases). The CDR3 sequence is 15 residues long. In germline, CDR1 is DFQATT, CDR2 SNEGSKA (reference sequence). The V end lost 1 base, the J end lost 0 bases, and 7 bases lay between the germline ends. CDR3: CSARGRGSYNSPLHF. The CDR3 DNA follows: TGCAGTGCTAGAGGAAGGGGCTCCTATAATTCACCCCTCCACTTT.

The chain recombines TRBV20-1 with TRBJ1-4, with a possible D match to TRBD1 (6 bases). Germline CDR1 is DFQATT and CDR2 is SNEGSKA (reference sequence). This CDR3 is built from 14 residues. This chain's CDR3 is CSRGTPRKNEKLFF. CDR3 DNA sequence: TGCAGCCGCGGGACACCCAGGAAGAATGAAAAACTGTTTTTT.